Each of the 14 T cell receptor beta chains below was sequenced from the same sample in a study of cytomegalovirus exposure and HLA in healthy donors. PCR was performed using 60 Vbeta and 13 Jbeta primers. Sequenced by immunoSEQ multiplex PCR; TCRdb stores in-frame clones only, minus some. The sample includes fewer than 150,000 clones, 73% seen only once; the top ten take over 13%. Sample: PBMCs. The source of these receptors is a human donor in good health.

V is TRBV4-1 and J is TRBJ1-2, with TRBD1 identical over 7 bases. Germline values: CDR1 MGHRA, CDR2 YSYEKL. Losses at the gene ends were 3 bases for V and 8 bases for J; bases not matched to a gene: 12. This CDR3 spans 15 amino acids. As DNA, the CDR3 is TGCGCCAGCAGCCACCCCTTAATGACAGGGCTAGGCTACACCTTC. The encoded protein is CASSHPLMTGLGYTF.

This clone appeared once. The chain uses TRBV7-9 and TRBJ2-3; D not certain. The CDR3 totals 13 residues. CDR1 SEHNR and CDR2 FQNEAQ come from the germline V gene (reference sequence). The V gene lost 4 bases and the J gene lost 2 bases, with 7 bases spanning the gap. CDR3 nucleotide sequence: TGTGCCAGCAGCTCAGTTCACACAGATACGCAGTATTTT. Its protein is CASSSVHTDTQYF. Based on the CDR3 plus reference TRBV7-9 and TRBJ2-3, the full variable domain is DTGVSQNPRHKITKRGQNVTFRCDPISEHNRLYWYRQTLGQGPEFLTYFQNEAQLEKSRLLSDRFSAERPKGSFSTLEIQRTEQGDSAMYLCASSSVHTDTQYFGPGTRLTVL.

The V call is TRBV5-5, the J call TRBJ2-5; the match to TRBD1 covers 7 bases. After removal of 7 bases from V and 7 bases from J, the junction contained 19 bases not matched to a gene. The CDR3 covers 16 residues. Per the germline V gene, CDR1 is SGHKS and CDR2 is YYEKEE (reference sequence). This CDR3 reads CASQSAYKDRFGTQYF. CDR3 in DNA: TGTGCCAGCCAGAGCGCGTATAAGGACAGGTTTGGGACCCAGTACTTC.

CDR3 amino acids: CASSLIDEQYF. CDR3 bases: TGTGCCAGCAGCTTAATAGACGAGCAGTACTTC. This chain links TRBV7-9 with TRBJ2-7; D uncertain. This CDR3 is 11 amino acids long. The germline V gene encodes CDR1 SEHNR and CDR2 FQNEAQ (reference sequence). V was pared by 2 bases and J by 5 bases, with 4 bases between.

The table lists this clone with a few counts. The chain couples TRBV27 to TRBJ2-7; D might be TRBD1 (6 bases). The CDR3 extends over 17 amino acids. Germline CDR1 MNHEY, CDR2 SMNVEV (reference sequence). The V end was cut by 5 bases, the J end by 6 bases, with 26 bases between. The CDR3 bases are TGTGCCAGCAGTCCAAAGCCCCCAGGGGTGGTAGCAGGCGAGCAGTACTTC. As protein: CASSPKPPGVVAGEQYF.

With respect to this clone: A read error may produce the germline difference seen at one junction end. The chain links TRBV7-9 to TRBJ2-4, with 7 bases lining up with TRBD1. The CDR3 has 16 amino acids. The germline V gene has CDR1 SEHNR and CDR2 FQNEAQ (reference sequence). Written as DNA, the CDR3 is TGTTCCAGCCTAGACTTGCGACAGGGTTTGAAAAACATTCAGTACTTC. Residues: CSSLDLRQGLKNIQYF.

The CDR3 DNA is TGTGCCAGCAGTCCCCGGACTAGCGGTTACGAGCAGTACTTC. Amino acid sequence: CASSPRTSGYEQYF. The chain uses TRBV27 and TRBJ2-7; 10 bases agree with TRBD2. This CDR3 contains 14 residues. The V gene end was trimmed by 5 bases and the J gene end by 4 bases; junction bases not matched to a gene: 5. Germline CDR1 and CDR2: MNHEY and SMNVEV (reference sequence).

CDR3 protein: CASSGRDSSYEQYF. The CDR3 bases are TGTGCCAGCAGTGGCCGGGACAGTTCCTACGAGCAGTACTTC. V gene TRBV6-1 combines with J gene TRBJ2-7; 7 nucleotides line up with TRBD1. The CDR3 runs to 14 residues. Germline V gene sequence: CDR1 MNHNS, CDR2 SASEGT. J gave up 1 base and V 4 bases, and 4 bases lay outside the gene matches.

The rearrangement links TRBV6-5 to TRBJ2-5, with TRBD2 identical over 7 bases. V gave up 0 bases and J gave up 3 bases; unmatched junction bases: 4. The CDR3 runs to 15 residues. CDR1 is MNHEY and CDR2 is SVGAGI in the germline V gene. CDR3 DNA: TGTGCCAGCAGTTACTCGGTGGGGGGGGAAGAGACCCAGTACTTC. It codes for CASSYSVGGEETQYF.

The rearrangement uses TRBV4-1 and TRBJ2-7; 7 bases map to TRBD1. The CDR3 loop spans 18 amino acids. V was clipped by 1 base and J by 3 bases; unmatched bases: 15. From germline, CDR1 is MGHRA and CDR2 YSYEKL. CDR3 in amino acids: CASSQGVARTGVFYEQYF. The CDR3 nucleotides read TGCGCCAGCAGCCAAGGGGTGGCCCGGACAGGAGTTTTCTACGAGCAGTACTTC.

The rearrangement joins TRBV7-9 to TRBJ2-7, with a tentative D call TRBD1 (5 bases). Germline CDR1 reads SEHNR; CDR2 reads FQNEAQ (reference sequence). V dropped 5 bases and J dropped 6 bases, with 20 bases sitting between them. CDR3 length: 15 residues. The CDR3 DNA is TGTGCCAGCAGCCCTAGGGGCTCTTCCTCACGCGAGCAGTACTTC. This sequence encodes CASSPRGSSSREQYF.

This clone appeared a single time. The J gene is TRBJ1-1, the V gene TRBV18, with 8 bases that match TRBD1. From germline, CDR1 is KGHSH and CDR2 LQKENI. J gave up 5 bases and V 4 bases, and 6 bases lay outside the gene matches. The length of the CDR3 is 14 residues. CDR3 DNA: TGTGCCAGCTCACGAGAAACAGGGGGAACTGAAGCTTTCTTT. Translating gives CASSRETGGTEAFF.

This clone has just one count. The chain recombines TRBV2 with TRBJ1-6; TRBD1 aligns across 8 bases. The CDR3 runs 14 residues. The germline gives CDR1 SNHLY, CDR2 FYNNEI. Trimming took 6 bases from V and 6 from J; bases not matched to a gene: 4. The CDR3 nucleotides read TGTGCCAGCAGGACAGGGGCGGCTAATTCACCCCTCCACTTT. Encoded protein: CASRTGAANSPLHF. The full variable domain, its missing parts supplied by reference TRBV2 and TRBJ1-6, is EPEVTQTPSHQVTQMGQEVILRCVPISNHLYFYWYRQILGQKVEFLVSFYNNEISEKSEIFDDQFSVERPDGSNFTLKIRSTKLEDSAMYFCASRTGAANSPLHFGNGTRLTVT.

The chain is built from TRBV27 and TRBJ2-3, with a possible D match to TRBD2 (5 bases). There are 16 residues in the CDR3. V dropped 6 bases and J dropped 3 bases, with 19 bases sitting between them. The germline CDR1 and CDR2 sequences are MNHEY and SMNVEV (reference sequence). In nucleotides, the CDR3 is TGTGCCAGCAGCCCGTCTATGGGAGATTGGACAGATACGCAGTATTTT. The encoded protein is CASSPSMGDWTDTQYF.